What follows are 8 T cell receptor beta chains derived from one specimen sequenced in a study of blood T cell repertoires in COVID-19. The data were produced by immunoSEQ multiplex PCR, yet TCRdb's version contains in-frame clones alone and is incomplete. The table has about 120,000 clones, 70% to 90% seen once. Material: peripheral blood. Receptors were obtained from a man aged 65 to 85 who had recovered from COVID-19.

This clone was seen a handful of times. V and J are TRBV27 and TRBJ1-4; the match to TRBD1 covers 10 bases. The CDR3 consists of 17 residues. Germline loops: CDR1 MNHEY, CDR2 SMNVEV (reference sequence). Losses at the gene ends were 5 bases for V and 5 bases for J; bases not matched to a gene: 11. CDR3 DNA: TGTGCCAGCAGTACACAAGGACAGGGGGTAGACAATGAAAAACTGTTTTTT. Translating gives CASSTQGQGVDNEKLFF.

This chain uses TRBV5-1 with TRBJ2-1; possible D gene TRBD1, 7 bases. The CDR3 runs 20 residues. The germline V gene has CDR1 SGHRS and CDR2 YFSETQ. Between the trimmed V and J ends, which lost 4 bases and 10 bases, there was a span of 36 bases. CDR3 DNA sequence: TGCGCCAGCAGCCGTACCAGGGGATCGGTTGGGGCGGGACAGCCAGCCGAGCAGTTCTTC. The encoded protein is CASSRTRGSVGAGQPAEQFF.

The chain carries TRBV2 and TRBJ2-3; 10 positions match TRBD2. Per the germline V gene, CDR1 is SNHLY and CDR2 is FYNNEI. This CDR3 contains 13 residues. Trimming removed 10 bases from V and 1 base from J; junction bases left unmatched: 2. The CDR3 DNA sequence: TGTGCCAAACTAGCGGGGCGCACAGATACGCAGTATTTT. Protein sequence: CAKLAGRTDTQYF. Drawing the rest from reference TRBV2 and TRBJ2-3, the complete variable domain is EPEVTQTPSHQVTQMGQEVILRCVPISNHLYFYWYRQILGQKVEFLVSFYNNEISEKSEIFDDQFSVERPDGSNFTLKIRSTKLEDSAMYFCAKLAGRTDTQYFGPGTRLTVL.

The V call is TRBV5-4, the J call TRBJ2-1, with TRBD2 identical over 11 bases. The length of the CDR3 is 16 residues. The V segment lost 6 bases and the J segment 3 bases; nucleotides outside the gene matches: 8. Germline CDR1 SGHNT, CDR2 YYREEE (reference sequence). The CDR3 nucleotides are TGTGCCAGCACCGAGACTAGCGGGGCCCTCTACAATGAGCAGTTCTTC. Translating it yields CASTETSGALYNEQFF.

This clone came up once. J is TRBJ1-4 and V is TRBV4-2, with 8 bases identical to TRBD1. CDR3 size: 17 residues. V trimming: 1 base; J trimming: 5 bases; junction bases outside the gene matches: 9. Germline V gene sequence: CDR1 LGHNA, CDR2 YNFKEQ. CDR3 in amino acids: CASSQAVQGAGNEKLFF. The CDR3 coding sequence is TGTGCCAGCAGCCAAGCGGTGCAGGGGGCAGGAAATGAAAAACTGTTTTTT.

The gene calls are TRBV6-5 and TRBJ2-7; the match to TRBD2 covers 12 bases. Germline V gives CDR1 MNHEY, CDR2 SVGAGI. This CDR3 spans 14 amino acids. V dropped 7 bases and J dropped 3; count of bases not matched to a gene: 4. The CDR3 bases are TGTGCCAGCAATGGACTAGCGGGGAACTACGAGCAGTACTTC. Its translation is CASNGLAGNYEQYF.

The rearrangement links TRBV10-1 to TRBJ2-1, with 10 bases aligning to TRBD2. Germline trimming cut 2 bases from V and 4 bases from J; bases unmatched to any gene: 5. Germline V CDR1 and CDR2: WNHNN, SYGVQD (reference sequence). The CDR3 has 16 residues. The CDR3, as DNA: TGCGCCAGCAGTGAGGATCCAGCGGGGGGGTACAATGAGCAGTTCTTC. Protein sequence: CASSEDPAGGYNEQFF.

This chain connects TRBV9 to TRBJ2-3, with a tentative D call TRBD2 (6 bases). CDR1 is SGDLS and CDR2 is YYNGEE in the germline V gene. Trimming took 0 bases from V and 0 from J, leaving 14 bases between them. This CDR3 spans 17 amino acids. CDR3 sequence (DNA): TGTGCCAGCAGCGTAGGTATCATCGGGGGAAGCACAGATACGCAGTATTTT. Protein sequence: CASSVGIIGGSTDTQYF.